The T cell receptor (beta chain) described here comes from a study of blood T cells in healthy people across ages. Primers used in a second PCR of roughly 6 to 12 cycles were a sample-barcoded 5' primer and a J-beta primer mix. A minimum of 2.5 million CDR3-containing paired-end reads was obtained for each sample. TCRdb re-called the 5' RACE reads through MiXCR, storing one row per CDR3 protein. The profile covers over 450,000 distinct CDR3 sequences, with nearly 25% appearing a single time and roughly 10% taken by the ten largest. Of note for this clonotype: Antigen unknown.

Study-wide points: Significant beta diversity loss was already apparent by age approximately 40, declining roughly linearly.

Germline lookup yields CDR1 SEHNR and CDR2 FQNEAQ (reference sequence). CDR3 length: 14 residues. V was pared by 4 bases and J by 2 bases, with 11 bases between. The data also belong to a second study, concerning T cells of mothers and their children.

The sequence was obtained from a boy aged 5-17 years in good health. V gene TRBV7-9 combines with J gene TRBJ2-5; D might be TRBD1 (6 bases). Sequencing was performed on blood. In DNA form, the CDR3 reads TGTGCCAGCAGCTCTTACAGGGAGCAAGAGACCCAGTACTTC. Amino acid sequence: CASSSYREQETQYF.